This TCR beta chain was found in a study of blood T cell repertoires in COVID-19. Background on the study: The United States, Italy and Spain provided the acute and convalescent COVID-19 samples.

The CDR3 runs 15 residues. Per the germline V gene, CDR1 is SGHDN and CDR2 is FVKESK. Losses at the gene ends were 6 bases for V and 4 bases for J; bases not matched to a gene: 10. In the authors' workflow: Estimated nucleated cell counts came from reference gene primer amplification. Using immunoSEQ multiplex PCR, the repertoire was profiled, and TCRdb retains in-frame clones only, with some absent. V, J and clone size reflect that table, while D and trimming were determined from the DNA. This sample has tens of thousands of clones, with around 84% found just once. This clonotype originated in a woman of 80 years or more in a cohort sampled during active or convalescent COVID-19. The rearrangement joins TRBV14 to TRBJ1-2; TRBD1 agrees at 8 bases. Specimen: peripheral blood. The CDR3 DNA reads as TGTGCCAGCAGTAGCAGGACAGGGTTTACCTATGGCTACACCTTC. The encoded protein is CASSSRTGFTYGYTF.